These 8 T cell receptor beta chains share one sample of origin, sequenced in a study of patients and donors after allogeneic stem cell transplantation. TCRdb re-called the RT-PCR reads through MiXCR, storing one row per CDR3 protein. The sample yields 100,000 to 130,000 distinct CDR3 sequences, over 30% seen once. Sequencing was carried out using blood, either unsorted or a sorted T cell fraction (not recorded which). The receptors were gathered from a human donor who was either an allogeneic HSCT recipient or a stem cell or donor lymphocyte infusion donor (not recorded which). It is not recorded whose cells these are; they may come from a transplant donor.

The chain couples TRBV20-1 to TRBJ1-1; no definite D call. Trimming cost V 0 bases and J 6 bases, with 17 bases left between them. Germline-derived CDR1 and CDR2 are DFQATT and SNEGSKA (reference sequence). This CDR3 comprises 15 residues. The CDR3: CSARDVGKDGAEAFF. The CDR3 DNA reads as TGCAGTGCTAGAGATGTAGGGAAGGATGGGGCTGAAGCTTTCTTT.

The CDR3 nucleotides are TGTGCCAGCTCACTAAATCGGCCGCCCTCGACGTCCCAGCATTTT. Encoded protein: CASSLNRPPSTSQHF. The chain combines TRBV18 with TRBJ1-5; D is undetermined. This CDR3 comprises 15 residues. Germline V lookup: CDR1 KGHSH, CDR2 LQKENI. Trimming stripped 4 bases from V and 11 bases from J, with 21 bases between.

V usage is TRBV7-3 and J usage is TRBJ2-1, with 14 bases that match TRBD2. Germline lookup yields CDR1 SGHTA and CDR2 FQGTGA. With 3 bases clipped from V and 3 bases from J, the junction kept 4 bases outside the gene matches. The CDR3 totals 17 residues. The CDR3 here is CASSLGLAGAYYNEQFF. For the CDR3, the DNA is TGTGCCAGCAGCTTGGGACTAGCGGGAGCGTACTACAATGAGCAGTTCTTC. The variable domain in full, with the rest retrieved from reference TRBV7-3 and TRBJ2-1, is GAGVSQTPSNKVTEKGKYVELRCDPISGHTALYWYRQSLGQGPEFLIYFQGTGAADDSGLPNDRFFAVRPEGSVSTLKIQRTERGDSAVYLCASSLGLAGAYYNEQFFGPGTRLTVL.

This clonotype appeared a few times. V and J are TRBV29-1 and TRBJ1-5; no clear D gene. The CDR3 runs 14 residues. Per germline, CDR1 SQVTM and CDR2 ANQGSEA. Trimming left V 4 bases short and J 2 bases short, with 12 bases between. CDR3 residues: CSVGYGSGNQPQHF. DNA for the CDR3: TGCAGCGTTGGATACGGTTCGGGCAATCAGCCCCAGCATTTT.

This clonotype has just a few counts. The chain joins TRBV6-5 to TRBJ1-2; 9 positions match TRBD1. Germline V gene data show CDR1 as MNHEY and CDR2 as SVGAGI. V was pared by 0 bases and J by 8 bases, with 7 bases of the junction left unmatched. This CDR3 spans 15 amino acids. The CDR3 DNA reads TGTGCCAGCAGTTACTCGAGCGGGACAGGGAGAGGCTACACCTTC. Its protein product is CASSYSSGTGRGYTF.

This clonotype has ten or more counts. The chain carries TRBV19 and TRBJ1-1; D not certain. The V end lost 11 bases, the J end lost 0 bases, and 13 bases lay between the germline ends. The CDR3 has 13 residues. From germline, CDR1 is LNHDA and CDR2 SQIVND (reference sequence). In DNA form, the CDR3 reads TGTGCCTCCAACGCCCTTCTGAACACTGAAGCTTTCTTT. Its translation is CASNALLNTEAFF.

This chain connects TRBV7-2 to TRBJ1-4; D not certain. CDR1 and CDR2 (germline): SGHTA, FQGNSA. The CDR3 is made up of 13 amino acids. The ends were cut back, 7 bases at V and 3 bases at J, with 9 bases in the middle. The CDR3 loop is CASTPEANEKLFF. CDR3 nucleotides: TGTGCCAGCACCCCGGAGGCTAATGAAAAACTGTTTTTT. The complete variable domain, with remaining parts taken from reference TRBV7-2 and TRBJ1-4, reads GAGVSQSPSNKVTEKGKDVELRCDPISGHTALYWYRQSLGQGLEFLIYFQGNSAPDKSGLPSDRFSAERTGGSVSTLTIQRTQQEDSAVYLCASTPEANEKLFFGSGTQLSVL.

The chain employs TRBV7-9 and TRBJ1-1; 7 bases map to TRBD1. In germline, CDR1 is SEHNR, CDR2 FQNEAQ (reference sequence). Trimming cost V 2 bases and J 8 bases; bases outside gene matches: 8. The CDR3 spans 14 residues. Here the CDR3 reads CASSLLLPGQEAFF. CDR3 sequence (DNA): TGTGCCAGCAGCTTACTTCTTCCGGGACAGGAAGCTTTCTTT.